The 24 T cell receptor beta chains listed next were all sequenced from one sample in a study of blood T cells in healthy people across ages. Together with a sample-barcoded 5' primer, a J-beta primer mix was included in a second PCR lasting roughly 6 to 12 cycles. Via MiXCR, TCRdb re-called the 5' RACE reads, giving one row per CDR3 protein. The repertoire includes around 1,900,000 distinct CDR3 sequences, approximately 40% of them detected once, and 20% to 25% sits in the top ten. Sample: blood. These receptors were obtained from a human donor in good health.

The chain has TRBV2 and TRBJ1-1; a possible D gene is TRBD1 (5 bases). CDR3 size: 14 residues. The V end was cut by 5 bases, the J end by 4 bases, with 14 bases between. Germline V CDR1 and CDR2: SNHLY, FYNNEI. The CDR3 DNA reads TGTGCCAGCAGTACAACAGGTGGTATCACTGAAGCTTTCTTT. It yields the protein CASSTTGGITEAFF.

The V call is TRBV9, the J call TRBJ1-4; 11 nucleotides line up with TRBD1. From germline, CDR1 is SGDLS and CDR2 YYNGEE. The CDR3 is 18 residues long. V lost 3 bases and J lost 8; bases outside the gene matches: 15. This chain's CDR3 is CASSAEGTGGYSREKLFF. The CDR3, as DNA: TGTGCCAGCAGCGCGGAAGGGACAGGGGGGTATTCGCGAGAAAAACTGTTTTTT.

V and J are TRBV4-3 and TRBJ2-3; D tentatively reads TRBD1 or TRBD2 (5 bases each). Trimming took off 0 bases at V and 10 bases at J, with 17 bases between the two ends. The CDR3 sequence is 15 residues long. CDR1 LGHNA and CDR2 YSLEER come from the germline V gene. CDR3 in amino acids: CASSQDQWGPTPQYF. DNA for the CDR3: TGCGCCAGCAGCCAAGATCAGTGGGGACCCACCCCGCAGTATTTT.

The chain recombines TRBV7-9 with TRBJ1-1, with D perhaps matching TRBD1 (5 bases). The CDR3 contains 13 residues. V lost 7 bases and J lost 5, with 14 bases in between. Germline loops: CDR1 SEHNR, CDR2 FQNEAQ (reference sequence). This chain's CDR3 is CASTLGEETEAFF. The CDR3 nucleotides are TGTGCCAGCACCCTAGGGGAGGAGACTGAAGCTTTCTTT.

Concerning this clonotype itself: Given a much more abundant clone one base away, this may be a read error. The chain combines TRBV20-1 with TRBJ2-7; 11 nucleotides line up with TRBD2. Per the germline V gene, CDR1 is DFQATT and CDR2 is SNEGSKA (reference sequence). With 0 bases clipped from V and 3 bases from J, the junction kept 7 bases outside the gene matches. This CDR3 region has 16 residues. CDR3 residues: CSARDPTSGECYEQYF. CDR3 coding DNA: TGCAGTGCTAGAGATCCGACTAGCGGGGAGTGCTACGAGCAGTACTTC.

The chain links TRBV7-3 to TRBJ2-1, with TRBD2 matching 9 bases. The length of the CDR3 is 14 residues. J was trimmed by 9 bases and V by 6 bases; bases with no gene match: 9. From germline, CDR1 is SGHTA and CDR2 FQGTGA. The DNA of the CDR3 is TGTGCCAGCAGAAAGGCGGGGGGGCATAGTGAGCAGTTCTTC. Translating gives CASRKAGGHSEQFF.

V gene TRBV3-1 combines with J gene TRBJ2-1; 12 nucleotides match TRBD1. The CDR3 runs 16 residues. Trimming removed 3 bases from V and 6 bases from J; junction bases left unmatched: 6. CDR1 is LGHDT and CDR2 is YNNKEL in the germline V gene (reference sequence). CDR3 in DNA: TGTGCCAGCAGCCATCTCGGGACAGGGGGCCGCAATGAGCAGTTCTTC. This encodes CASSHLGTGGRNEQFF.

The chain joins TRBV12-3 or TRBV12-4 to TRBJ1-1; D might be TRBD1 (6 bases). Trimming pared 6 bases from V and 3 bases from J, leaving 14 bases between. This CDR3 is built from 14 residues. The CDR3 is CASSAEGVHTEAFF. The CDR3 bases are TGTGCCAGCAGCGCCGAGGGGGTTCACACTGAAGCTTTCTTT.

This clonotype was seen a handful of times. The rearrangement uses TRBV10-3 and TRBJ1-5, with 7 bases fitting TRBD1. Looked up from germline, CDR1 is ENHRY and CDR2 is SYGVKD. V lost 6 bases to trimming and J lost 2 bases; unmatched junction nucleotides: 7. The CDR3 is 15 amino acids. CDR3 sequence: CAIRTTGARNQPQHF. Written as DNA, the CDR3 is TGTGCCATCAGGACAACAGGGGCCCGCAATCAGCCCCAGCATTTT.

This rearrangement joins TRBV7-3 to TRBJ2-7, with D tentatively TRBD2 (6 bases). The J call is uncertain, as TRBJ2-5 better fits the DNA end. This CDR3 region has 16 residues. The germline V gene encodes CDR1 SGHTA and CDR2 FQGTGA. CDR3: CASSLSGGVYQETQYF. The CDR3 DNA sequence: TGTGCCAGCAGCTTATCGGGCGGGGTGTACCAAGAGACCCAGTACTTC.

This clonotype has a handful of counts. The chain has TRBV2 and TRBJ2-5; D possibly corresponds to TRBD2 (5 bases). The CDR3 runs 15 residues. V was cut by 3 bases and J by 0 bases, with 11 bases left in between. The germline CDR1 and CDR2 sequences are SNHLY and FYNNEI. The CDR3 region has the DNA TGTGCCAGCAGTGATGAGGGATTCCACCAAGAGACCCAGTACTTC. Protein product: CASSDEGFHQETQYF. Full variable domain (missing parts from reference TRBV2 and TRBJ2-5): EPEVTQTPSHQVTQMGQEVILRCVPISNHLYFYWYRQILGQKVEFLVSFYNNEISEKSEIFDDQFSVERPDGSNFTLKIRSTKLEDSAMYFCASSDEGFHQETQYFGPGTRLLVL.

This rearrangement joins TRBV29-1 to TRBJ2-3, with D possibly called TRBD1 or TRBD2 (7 bases each). There are 14 residues in the CDR3. Germline V gene sequence: CDR1 SQVTM, CDR2 ANQGSEA. Trimming removed 4 bases at V and 2 bases at J, with 13 bases between. CDR3 DNA: TGCAGCGTTGTGGGGGGGACAGACACAGATACGCAGTATTTT. Encoded protein: CSVVGGTDTDTQYF.

The chain is built from TRBV2 and TRBJ2-1; D ambiguous. This CDR3 comprises 12 residues. Germline CDR1 is SNHLY and CDR2 is FYNNEI. The ends were cut back, 4 bases at V and 8 bases at J, with 9 bases in the middle. The CDR3 loop is CASSAHGDEQFF. CDR3 coding DNA: TGTGCCAGCAGTGCCCATGGAGATGAGCAGTTCTTC.

The gene calls are TRBV29-1 and TRBJ2-7; 11 bases match TRBD1. V shed 6 bases and J 4 bases; nucleotides not matched to a gene: 11. The V gene's germline CDR1 is SQVTM and CDR2 ANQGSEA. This CDR3 spans 15 amino acids. The CDR3 sequence is CSVETGTGGRYEQYF. In nucleotides, the CDR3 is TGCAGCGTGGAGACCGGGACAGGGGGGAGGTACGAGCAGTACTTC.

This chain uses TRBV15 with TRBJ2-5; D is possibly TRBD2 (6 bases). Deletions cut 1 base from V and 11 bases from J, with 20 bases between. The germline V gene has CDR1 LNHNV and CDR2 YYDKDF (reference sequence). The CDR3 runs 15 residues. CDR3 region: CATSRGRDPGRLQYF. In nucleotides, the CDR3 is TGTGCCACCAGCAGAGGAAGGGACCCGGGGAGGCTGCAGTACTTC.

This clonotype was observed a handful of times. The rearrangement links TRBV6-5 to TRBJ2-7; 7 bases align to TRBD1. This CDR3 is 15 amino acids long. Germline V lookup: CDR1 MNHEY, CDR2 SVGAGI. V was pared by 4 bases and J by 2 bases, with 8 bases of the junction left unmatched. CDR3 nucleotides: TGTGCCAGCAGTTTCCGGGACAGTTATACCTACGAGCAGTACTTC. This sequence encodes CASSFRDSYTYEQYF.

This sequence joins TRBV4-2 and TRBJ2-4; no definite D call. The V gene's germline CDR1 is LGHNA and CDR2 YNFKEQ. The CDR3 is made up of 16 amino acids. Trimming took off 0 bases at V and 1 base at J, with 10 bases between the two ends. The CDR3 DNA is TGTGCCAGCAGCCAAGATGGCGAAGGGGCCAAAAACATTCAGTACTTC. Amino acid sequence: CASSQDGEGAKNIQYF.

A few counts support this clonotype. V and J are TRBV6-2 or TRBV6-3 and TRBJ2-4, with 7 bases identical to TRBD1. TRBJ2-7 explains the end of the DNA better; the J call may be wrong. Germline V gene lookup returns CDR1 MNHEY and CDR2 SVGEGT. The CDR3 has 14 amino acids. CDR3 sequence reads: CASSRQGRPYEQYF. CDR3 coding DNA: TGTGCCAGCAGTCGACAGGGTCGCCCCTACGAGCAGTACTTC.

The chain employs TRBV7-2 and TRBJ1-4; D gene ambiguous. This CDR3 has 15 amino acids. The germline V gene encodes CDR1 SGHTA and CDR2 FQGNSA. Trimming removed 5 bases from V and 5 bases from J, with 15 bases in between. In DNA form, the CDR3 reads TGTGCCAGCAGCCGGGCGGCAGGAAGGAATGAAAAACTGTTTTTT. Protein: CASSRAAGRNEKLFF. Variable domain in full (rest from reference TRBV7-2 and TRBJ1-4): GAGVSQSPSNKVTEKGKDVELRCDPISGHTALYWYRQSLGQGLEFLIYFQGNSAPDKSGLPSDRFSAERTGGSVSTLTIQRTQQEDSAVYLCASSRAAGRNEKLFFGSGTQLSVL.

The chain couples TRBV4-1 to TRBJ2-7; D ambiguous. V was cut by 1 base and J by 1 base, with 20 bases left in between. This CDR3 contains 18 residues. CDR1 is MGHRA and CDR2 is YSYEKL in the germline V gene. Here the CDR3 reads CASSQGSIGRVSSYEQYF. The CDR3 DNA reads as TGCGCCAGCAGCCAAGGTTCAATTGGCCGGGTATCTTCCTACGAGCAGTACTTC.

The chain combines TRBV2 with TRBJ2-3; 11 nucleotides align to TRBD2. V was clipped by 6 bases and J by 2 bases; unmatched bases: 16. Germline CDR1 reads SNHLY; CDR2 reads FYNNEI. There are 19 residues in the CDR3. CDR3 in amino acids: CASRKGLAATVQVTDTQYF. The CDR3 region has the DNA TGTGCCAGCAGGAAGGGACTAGCGGCCACCGTACAGGTCACAGATACGCAGTATTTT.

In its sample, this clonotype was seen many times. The genes are TRBV7-9 and TRBJ1-1, with D possibly TRBD1 on 5 matching bases. Germline CDR1 SEHNR, CDR2 FQNEAQ (reference sequence). Trimming took 5 bases from V and 1 from J, leaving 14 bases between them. The CDR3 covers 15 residues. CDR3 loop: CASSRTGPGNTEAFF. The CDR3 nucleotides are TGTGCCAGCAGCCGTACGGGGCCGGGGAACACTGAAGCTTTCTTT. Full variable domain (rest looked up from reference TRBV7-9 and TRBJ1-1): DTGVSQNPRHKITKRGQNVTFRCDPISEHNRLYWYRQTLGQGPEFLTYFQNEAQLEKSRLLSDRFSAERPKGSFSTLEIQRTEQGDSAMYLCASSRTGPGNTEAFFGQGTRLTVV.

J is TRBJ2-4 and V is TRBV4-1, with 13 bases matching TRBD2. J was trimmed by 4 bases and V by 1 base; bases with no gene match: 4. The germline V gene encodes CDR1 MGHRA and CDR2 YSYEKL. The length of the CDR3 is 17 residues. The CDR3 loop is CASSQGLLAGGKNIQYF. DNA of the CDR3: TGCGCCAGCAGCCAAGGGCTACTAGCGGGGGGGAAAAACATTCAGTACTTC.

The genes are TRBV10-3 and TRBJ2-3, with D perhaps matching TRBD1 (5 bases). The CDR3 extends over 12 amino acids. Germline V gives CDR1 ENHRY, CDR2 SYGVKD. Deletions cut 8 bases from V and 5 bases from J, with 11 bases between. CDR3 nucleotides: TGTGCCATCTCCTCAGGGATAGATACGCAGTATTTT. Protein sequence: CAISSGIDTQYF.